The 26 T cell receptor beta chains below were found in one sample sequenced in a study of Ad26.COV2.S vaccination and SARS-CoV-2 variants. Treatment indicated: roughly 18 received Ad26.COV2.S at low or high dose, single or two shots; several received placebo; per-sample allocation not given. Following the first vaccine or placebo injection, samples were taken on day 63. The repertoire was sequenced with immunoSEQ multiplex PCR; TCRdb's copy has only in-frame clones and lacks some. The table records about 350,000 clones, roughly 91% of them present only once. Specimen: peripheral blood, collected in a trial of Ad26.COV2.S vaccine versus placebo. The receptors stem from a person between 18 and 65 years old who received the Ad26.COV2.S COVID-19 vaccine or a placebo.

The rearrangement uses TRBV7-6 and TRBJ2-7; D gene ambiguous. CDR1 is SGHVS and CDR2 is FNYEAQ in the germline V gene. The CDR3 is made up of 13 amino acids. V gave up 6 bases and J gave up 2 bases, with 11 bases separating them. CDR3 nucleotides: TGTGCCAGCAGTGCGGACGGACCCTACGAGCAGTACTTC. It is translated as CASSADGPYEQYF.

The chain is built from TRBV12-3 or TRBV12-4 and TRBJ2-1; D is undetermined. CDR3 length equals 13 residues. Trimming stripped 2 bases from V and 2 bases from J, with 4 bases between. The CDR3 DNA is TGTGCCAGCAGTTTATCTGCCTACAATGAGCAGTTCTTC. Protein product: CASSLSAYNEQFF.

V and J are TRBV15 and TRBJ1-5; D is unclear. This CDR3 spans 13 amino acids. Trimming shortened V by 5 bases and J by 0 bases, and 5 bases separated the two germline ends. Germline-derived CDR1 and CDR2 are LNHNV and YYDKDF (reference sequence). The CDR3 DNA follows: TGTGCCACCAGCCCTACTAGCAATCAGCCCCAGCATTTT. Protein product: CATSPTSNQPQHF.

The rearrangement joins TRBV18 to TRBJ1-4; D unresolved. Trimming removed 0 bases from V and 5 bases from J, with 10 bases in between. The CDR3 runs 15 residues. The germline gives CDR1 KGHSH, CDR2 LQKENI. CDR3 in DNA: TGTGCCAGCTCACCACCGGACGGCTGGAATGAAAAACTGTTTTTT. Translation gives CASSPPDGWNEKLFF. Using reference TRBV18 and TRBJ1-4 for the parts outside the CDR3, the full variable domain is NAGVMQNPRHLVRRRGQEARLRCSPMKGHSHVYWYRQLPEEGLKFMVYLQKENIIDESGMPKERFSAEFPKEGPSILRIQQVVRGDSAAYFCASSPPDGWNEKLFFGSGTQLSVL.

This rearrangement joins TRBV5-6 to TRBJ1-6; possibly TRBD1 for D (5 bases). Germline CDR1 is SGHDT and CDR2 is YYEEEE. The CDR3 sequence is 16 residues long. The ends were cut back, 4 bases at V and 7 bases at J, with 18 bases in the middle. The CDR3 reads CASSTYRLDQNSPLHF. The CDR3 DNA reads as TGTGCCAGCAGCACCTACAGGTTGGATCAGAATTCACCCCTCCACTTT.

This chain connects TRBV6-5 to TRBJ2-7, with TRBD2 matching over 9 bases. Germline V gene lookup returns CDR1 MNHEY and CDR2 SVGAGI. V was pared by 7 bases and J by 0 bases, with 7 bases of the junction left unmatched. CDR3 length equals 15 residues. In nucleotides, the CDR3 is TGTGCCAGCACGGCCCTACTAGCGGGCTCCTACGAGCAGTACTTC. Protein: CASTALLAGSYEQYF.

The V call is TRBV30, the J call TRBJ2-7; possibly TRBD2 for D (6 bases). The CDR3 contains 15 residues. Trimming pared 1 base from V and 4 bases from J, leaving 17 bases between. CDR1 is GTSNPN and CDR2 is SVGIG in the germline V gene (reference sequence). Here the CDR3 reads CAWSAPGTSWYEQYF. The CDR3 region has the DNA TGTGCCTGGAGTGCCCCCGGGACTTCGTGGTACGAGCAGTACTTC.

V usage is TRBV5-6 and J usage is TRBJ1-2; no definite D call. The V end lost 3 bases, the J end lost 3 bases, and 6 bases lay between the germline ends. Germline values: CDR1 SGHDT, CDR2 YYEEEE. The CDR3 extends over 12 amino acids. CDR3 in DNA: TGTGCCAGCAGCTCCTGGGACTATGGCTACACCTTC. It translates to CASSSWDYGYTF.

The V gene is TRBV5-6, the J gene TRBJ2-3; 7 bases agree with TRBD2. With 3 bases clipped from V and 0 bases from J, the junction kept 16 bases outside the gene matches. Germline V CDR1 and CDR2: SGHDT, YYEEEE. CDR3 length equals 19 residues. DNA of the CDR3: TGTGCCAGCAGCTCCCATCCGGGCGGGGGACTCCTTAGCACAGATACGCAGTATTTT. It is translated as CASSSHPGGGLLSTDTQYF. The entire variable domain, with the rest obtained from reference TRBV5-6 and TRBJ2-3, is as follows: DAGVTQSPTHLIKTRGQQVTLRCSPKSGHDTVSWYQQALGQGPQFIFQYYEEEERQRGNFPDRFSGHQFPNYSSELNVNALLLGDSALYLCASSSHPGGGLLSTDTQYFGPGTRLTVL.

The chain has TRBV5-6 and TRBJ1-6; TRBD1 matches at 8 bases. Germline CDR1 SGHDT, CDR2 YYEEEE. Trimming took 2 bases from V and 8 from J; bases not matched to a gene: 3. The CDR3 length is 14 residues. CDR3 sequence: CASSFDRGDSPLHF. The CDR3 DNA reads TGTGCCAGCAGCTTCGACAGGGGTGATTCACCCCTCCACTTT.

The chain is built from TRBV19 and TRBJ1-1; 7 bases are a match to TRBD1. V dropped 7 bases and J dropped 10; count of bases not matched to a gene: 12. Germline assignment: CDR1 LNHDA and CDR2 SQIVND (reference sequence). This CDR3 contains 13 residues. The CDR3 region has the DNA TGTGCCAGTATCCCCCGTGACAGGGCGGGAGCTTTCTTT. Protein sequence: CASIPRDRAGAFF.

The chain combines TRBV25-1 with TRBJ1-1; possible D gene TRBD1, 6 bases. This CDR3 comprises 15 residues. Trimming pared 6 bases from V and 3 bases from J, leaving 17 bases between. Per germline, CDR1 MGHDK and CDR2 SYGVNS. CDR3 DNA: TGTGCCAGCAGGGGGCAGGGGACGGGGGACACTGAAGCTTTCTTT. Protein sequence: CASRGQGTGDTEAFF.

The gene calls are TRBV7-3 and TRBJ2-3; D remains unclear. V lost 0 bases, J lost 4 bases, and 8 bases lay in between. The CDR3 is made up of 14 amino acids. Germline values: CDR1 SGHTA, CDR2 FQGTGA. DNA of the CDR3: TGTGCCAGCAGCTTAACAATTCAGGCAGATACGCAGTATTTT. This codes for CASSLTIQADTQYF.

The chain is built from TRBV4-1 and TRBJ1-6; 10 nucleotides align to TRBD1. CDR3 length: 16 residues. Trimming removed 4 bases from V and 9 bases from J; junction bases left unmatched: 9. Germline loops: CDR1 MGHRA, CDR2 YSYEKL. The CDR3 protein is CASSLSPGTGVSPLHF. CDR3 DNA: TGCGCCAGCAGCCTATCCCCTGGGACAGGGGTTTCACCCCTCCACTTT.

For this clone: The germline gene is not matched at one end of the junction; a read error may be the cause. The CDR3 DNA reads TGTGCCAGCAGTTTAGCCCCCACAGGGCCATACAATGAGCAGTTCTTC. It codes for CASSLAPTGPYNEQFF. V gene TRBV7-9 combines with J gene TRBJ2-1, with D possibly being TRBD1 (6 bases). CDR3 length: 16 amino acids. The germline V gene encodes CDR1 SEHNR and CDR2 FQNEAQ (reference sequence).

Concerning this clone itself: Other DNA sequences within the sample encode an identical CDR3. V usage is TRBV18 and J usage is TRBJ2-3; no clear D gene. This CDR3 contains 13 residues. V gave up 0 bases and J gave up 1 base, with 2 bases separating them. Germline values: CDR1 KGHSH, CDR2 LQKENI. CDR3 DNA sequence: TGTGCCAGCTCACCACCAGGCACAGATACGCAGTATTTT. It specifies CASSPPGTDTQYF.

The chain combines TRBV28 with TRBJ1-4; D unclear. Germline V gene sequence: CDR1 MDHEN, CDR2 SYDVKM. The CDR3 runs to 12 residues. Trimming shortened V by 6 bases and J by 7 bases, and 9 bases separated the two germline ends. The CDR3 region has the DNA TGTGCCAGCAGCACCGGGGTTGAAAAACTGTTTTTT. Amino acids: CASSTGVEKLFF.

The CDR3 loop is CASSLEAGDPNEQFF. The CDR3 DNA reads as TGCGCCAGCAGCTTGGAGGCAGGGGACCCCAATGAGCAGTTCTTC. The chain uses TRBV5-1 and TRBJ2-1; TRBD1 might be the D (6 bases). This CDR3 has 15 residues. Trimming stripped 0 bases from V and 6 bases from J, with 13 bases between. Germline CDR1 SGHRS, CDR2 YFSETQ. The full variable domain, rest sourced from reference TRBV5-1 and TRBJ2-1, is KAGVTQTPRYLIKTRGQQVTLSCSPISGHRSVSWYQQTPGQGLQFLFEYFSETQRNKGNFPGRFSGRQFSNSRSEMNVSTLELGDSALYLCASSLEAGDPNEQFFGPGTRLTVL.

The rearrangement uses TRBV20-1 and TRBJ2-1; weak D call: TRBD1 (5 bases). Looked up from germline, CDR1 is DFQATT and CDR2 is SNEGSKA (reference sequence). V lost 3 bases and J lost 9, with 15 bases in between. The CDR3 extends over 13 amino acids. CDR3 in amino acids: CSASGQRQGEQFF. In DNA, the CDR3 is TGCAGTGCTAGTGGGCAGCGTCAGGGTGAGCAGTTCTTC.

The chain employs TRBV7-3 and TRBJ2-2, with TRBD2 matching over 7 bases. The J segment lost 4 bases and the V segment lost 1 base, leaving 3 bases of the junction unmatched. Germline V gene sequence: CDR1 SGHTA, CDR2 FQGTGA. The CDR3 is made up of 15 amino acids. The CDR3, as DNA: TGTGCCAGCAGCTTAAGGGGAGGGCTCACCGGGGAGCTGTTTTTT. Its protein is CASSLRGGLTGELFF. Filled out from reference TRBV7-3 and TRBJ2-2, the complete variable domain reads GAGVSQTPSNKVTEKGKYVELRCDPISGHTALYWYRQSLGQGPEFLIYFQGTGAADDSGLPNDRFFAVRPEGSVSTLKIQRTERGDSAVYLCASSLRGGLTGELFFGEGSRLTVL.

V gene TRBV24-1 combines with J gene TRBJ2-1; no clear D. The CDR3 contains 13 residues. V was pared by 5 bases and J by 8 bases, with 12 bases between. Looked up from germline, CDR1 is KGHDR and CDR2 is SFDVKD. The DNA for the CDR3 is TGTGCCACCAGTGCCCCCCCTAGAGATGAGCAGTTCTTC. Its protein is CATSAPPRDEQFF.

The chain employs TRBV15 and TRBJ2-7, with 7 bases matching TRBD2. The germline V gene encodes CDR1 LNHNV and CDR2 YYDKDF (reference sequence). CDR3 length: 16 residues. V lost 0 bases to trimming and J lost 1 base; unmatched junction nucleotides: 6. The CDR3 bases are TGTGCCACCAGCAGAGATCTCTGGCGGGGGTCCTACGAGCAGTACTTC. Its translation: CATSRDLWRGSYEQYF.

This chain uses TRBV5-1 with TRBJ1-3; no reliable D call. Germline V lookup: CDR1 SGHRS, CDR2 YFSETQ. Trimming stripped 0 bases from V and 0 bases from J, with 13 bases between. The CDR3 extends over 17 amino acids. The CDR3 sequence is CASSLVGEGFSGNTIYF. In nucleotides, the CDR3 is TGCGCCAGCAGCTTGGTTGGAGAGGGTTTCTCTGGAAACACCATATATTTT. Complete variable domain (other parts from reference TRBV5-1 and TRBJ1-3): KAGVTQTPRYLIKTRGQQVTLSCSPISGHRSVSWYQQTPGQGLQFLFEYFSETQRNKGNFPGRFSGRQFSNSRSEMNVSTLELGDSALYLCASSLVGEGFSGNTIYFGEGSWLTVV.

V is TRBV7-9 and J is TRBJ2-7; 7 nucleotides align to TRBD2. Germline V gene lookup returns CDR1 SEHNR and CDR2 FQNEAQ (reference sequence). J gave up 0 bases and V 3 bases, and 2 bases lay outside the gene matches. This CDR3 is built from 14 residues. The CDR3 DNA reads as TGTGCCAGCAGCTTGAGCGGGACCTCCTACGAGCAGTACTTC. This sequence encodes CASSLSGTSYEQYF.

This clone was seen a few times. The chain links TRBV7-9 to TRBJ1-3; D is perhaps TRBD1 (5 bases). Looked up from germline, CDR1 is SEHNR and CDR2 is FQNEAQ (reference sequence). This CDR3 comprises 15 residues. V lost 1 base, J lost 4 bases, and 11 bases lay in between. In DNA form, the CDR3 reads TGTGCCAGCAGCTTAGGTGGGGGAGCCGGAAACACCATATATTTT. This sequence encodes CASSLGGGAGNTIYF.

This chain uses TRBV5-1 with TRBJ2-2, with 9 bases fitting TRBD1. This CDR3 spans 16 amino acids. Germline V lookup: CDR1 SGHRS, CDR2 YFSETQ. The ends lost 2 bases at V and 3 bases at J; junction bases unmatched: 5. The CDR3 protein is CASSLQGATDTGELFF. The DNA for the CDR3 is TGCGCCAGCAGCTTACAGGGGGCTACGGACACCGGGGAGCTGTTTTTT.